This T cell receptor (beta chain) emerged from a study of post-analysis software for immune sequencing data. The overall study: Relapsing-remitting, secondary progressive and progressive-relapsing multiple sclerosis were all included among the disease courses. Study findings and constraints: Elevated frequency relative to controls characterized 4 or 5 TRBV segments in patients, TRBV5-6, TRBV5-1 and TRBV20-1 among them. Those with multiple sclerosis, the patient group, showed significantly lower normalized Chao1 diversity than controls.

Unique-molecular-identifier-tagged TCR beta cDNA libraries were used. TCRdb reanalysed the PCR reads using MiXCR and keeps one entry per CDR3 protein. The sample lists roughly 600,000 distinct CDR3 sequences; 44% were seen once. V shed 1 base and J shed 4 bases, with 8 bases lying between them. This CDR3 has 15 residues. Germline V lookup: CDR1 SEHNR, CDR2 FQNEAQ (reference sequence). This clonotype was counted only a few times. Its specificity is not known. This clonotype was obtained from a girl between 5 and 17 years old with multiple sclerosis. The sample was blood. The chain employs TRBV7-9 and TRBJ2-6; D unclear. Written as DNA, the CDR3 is TGTGCCAGCAGCTTAGAGGGTAGAGGGGCCAACGTCCTGACTTTC. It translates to CASSLEGRGANVLTF. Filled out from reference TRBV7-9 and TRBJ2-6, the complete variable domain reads DTGVSQNPRHKITKRGQNVTFRCDPISEHNRLYWYRQTLGQGPEFLTYFQNEAQLEKSRLLSDRFSAERPKGSFSTLEIQRTEQGDSAMYLCASSLEGRGANVLTFGAGSRLTVL.